This T cell receptor (beta chain) came from a study of human T cells and chemical hapten exposure. Across the study: The patch tests put 0.01% DPC on the skin of the upper back and were read 6 days later. Study-wide results and limits: DPC sensitization did not alter TCRs above 1 in 1000 frequency.

Time point indicated: patch test 3, about 24 weeks after DPC sensitization. Treatment meaning: therapeutic diphenylcyclopropenone sensitization with weekly scalp DPC. With V trimmed by 2 bases and J by 5 bases, 2 bases remained unmatched. Germline CDR1 reads SGHTA; CDR2 reads FQGNSA. The CDR3 is 14 residues long. Points on this clonotype: Its antigen is currently unknown.

The library tagged each cDNA molecule with unique molecular identifiers. Under the authors' procedure: Samples had a median of about 96,000 TCRs, ranging roughly 20,000 to 700,000. TCRdb reprocessed the RACE reads with MiXCR, giving one entry per CDR3 protein. The V and J calls follow TCRdb's processing rather than the paper's. The sample includes tens of thousands of distinct CDR3 sequences, roughly 10% of them seen just once. The input for sequencing was whole blood, taken in connection with sensitization to the hapten diphenylcyclopropenone (DPC). This sequence was found in a woman in her forties or fifties with alopecia areata. Some clones in this sample may be carry-over from other donors' samples. V and J are TRBV7-2 and TRBJ2-4, with 8 bases aligning to TRBD2. CDR3 in amino acids: CASSLTSGQNIQYF. CDR3 sequence (DNA): TGTGCCAGCAGCTTAACTAGCGGTCAAAACATTCAGTACTTC.